The clone carrying this TCR beta chain was seen a handful of times. Its antigen is unidentified. The germline gives CDR1 SQVTM, CDR2 ANQGSEA. The CDR3 length is 17 residues. The ends lost 4 bases at V and 1 base at J; junction bases unmatched: 11. For TCRbeta, the library was prepared with unique molecular identifiers. MiXCR, run by TCRdb on the PCR reads, gives a single entry per CDR3 protein. The sample lists 98,000 or so distinct CDR3 sequences; about 22% were seen once. This sample was included in a study of T-cell reconstitution after alpha-beta-depleted transplantation in children. General study findings and limits: In patients about two months after transplant, alpha-beta T cells reportedly arose from several hundred expanded graft clones. Surviving thymic progenitors and recipient T cells were the source of high TCRbeta diversity at day 60 in some patients. Diversity and T-cell counts at one year after transplant derived mostly from new T cells.

The sample here was PBMCs, taken before TCRalphabeta/CD19-depleted stem cell transplant. The rearrangement links TRBV29-1 to TRBJ2-3; 10 bases line up with TRBD2. The receptor was derived from a boy between 2 and 10 years old with acute lymphoblastic leukemia, due to receive a stem cell transplant. The DNA for the CDR3 is TGCAGCGTTGGACTAGCGGGCTTTCTCGGGGGCACAGATACGCAGTATTTT. This encodes CSVGLAGFLGGTDTQYF.